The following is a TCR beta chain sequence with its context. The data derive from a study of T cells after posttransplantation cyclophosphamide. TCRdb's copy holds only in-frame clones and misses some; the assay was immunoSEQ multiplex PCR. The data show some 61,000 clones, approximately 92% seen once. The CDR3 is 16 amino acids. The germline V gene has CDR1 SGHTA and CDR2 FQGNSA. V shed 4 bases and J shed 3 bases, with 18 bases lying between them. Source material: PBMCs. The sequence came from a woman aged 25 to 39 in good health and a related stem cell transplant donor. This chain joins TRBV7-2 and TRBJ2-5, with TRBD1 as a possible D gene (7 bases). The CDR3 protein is CASSSDRAGGEETQYF. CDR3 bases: TGTGCCAGCAGCTCCGACAGGGCCGGAGGGGAAGAGACCCAGTACTTC.